The clone carrying this T cell receptor beta chain appeared a few times. The data originate from a study of T-cell reconstitution after alpha-beta-depleted transplantation in children. The CDR3 covers 14 residues. Per the germline V gene, CDR1 is SEHNR and CDR2 is FQNEAQ (reference sequence). V shed 6 bases and J 3 bases; nucleotides not matched to a gene: 7. As it was prepared, the TCRbeta library received unique molecular identifiers. TCRdb re-analysed the PCR reads in MiXCR, keeping a single row per CDR3 protein. Here the sample spans around 100,000 distinct CDR3 sequences, over 9% being singletons.

This rearrangement joins TRBV7-9 to TRBJ2-7; 8 positions agree with TRBD1. Sample: PBMCs, taken before TCRalphabeta/CD19-depleted stem cell transplant. The clonotype comes from a boy between 2 and 10 years old with acute lymphoblastic leukemia, due to receive a stem cell transplant. The DNA for the CDR3 is TGTGCCAGCAGTCGGACAGGGAATATCTACGAGCAGTACTTC. Translated: CASSRTGNIYEQYF.